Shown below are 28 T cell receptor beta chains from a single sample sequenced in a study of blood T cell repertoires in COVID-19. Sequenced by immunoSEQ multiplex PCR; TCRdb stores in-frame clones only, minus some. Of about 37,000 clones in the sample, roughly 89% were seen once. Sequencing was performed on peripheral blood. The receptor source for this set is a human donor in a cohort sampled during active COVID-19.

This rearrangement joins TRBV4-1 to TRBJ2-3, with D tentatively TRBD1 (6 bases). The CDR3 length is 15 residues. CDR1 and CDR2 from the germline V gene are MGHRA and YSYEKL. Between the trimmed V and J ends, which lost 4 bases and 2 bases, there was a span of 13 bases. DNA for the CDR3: TGCGCCAGCAGCCCTCGGGACACCCTCACAGATACGCAGTATTTT. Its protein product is CASSPRDTLTDTQYF.

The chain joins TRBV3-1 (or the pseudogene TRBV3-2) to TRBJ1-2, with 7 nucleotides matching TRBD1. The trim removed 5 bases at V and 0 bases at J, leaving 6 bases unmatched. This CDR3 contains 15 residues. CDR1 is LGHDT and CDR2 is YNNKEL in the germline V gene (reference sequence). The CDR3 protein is CASSGDSSSNYGYTF. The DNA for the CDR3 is TGTGCCAGCAGCGGGGACAGTTCATCTAACTATGGCTACACCTTC.

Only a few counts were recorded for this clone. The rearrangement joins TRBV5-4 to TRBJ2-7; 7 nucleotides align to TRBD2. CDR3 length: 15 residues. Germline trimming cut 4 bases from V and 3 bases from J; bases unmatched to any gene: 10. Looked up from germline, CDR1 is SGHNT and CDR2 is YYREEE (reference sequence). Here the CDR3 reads CASSPTYREDYEQYF. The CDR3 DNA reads TGTGCCAGCAGCCCGACTTATCGGGAGGACTACGAGCAGTACTTC. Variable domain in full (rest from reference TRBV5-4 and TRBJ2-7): ETGVTQSPTHLIKTRGQQVTLRCSSQSGHNTVSWYQQALGQGPQFIFQYYREEENGRGNFPPRFSGLQFPNYSSELNVNALELDDSALYLCASSPTYREDYEQYFGPGTRLTVT.

The CDR3 loop is CASSQAGTTDTQYF. The CDR3, as DNA: TGTGCCAGCAGCCAAGCGGGGACTACAGATACGCAGTATTTT. The chain uses TRBV7-9 and TRBJ2-3; TRBD2 aligns across 7 bases. V lost 5 bases and J lost 3; bases outside the gene matches: 5. The CDR3 runs 14 residues. CDR1 is SEHNR, CDR2 FQNEAQ, per germline (reference sequence).

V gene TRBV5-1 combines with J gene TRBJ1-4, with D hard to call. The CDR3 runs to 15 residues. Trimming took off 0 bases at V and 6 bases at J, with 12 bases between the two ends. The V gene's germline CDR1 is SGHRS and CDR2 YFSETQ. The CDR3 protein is CASSLGRGGDEKLFF. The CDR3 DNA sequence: TGCGCCAGCAGCTTGGGCAGAGGAGGTGATGAAAAACTGTTTTTT.

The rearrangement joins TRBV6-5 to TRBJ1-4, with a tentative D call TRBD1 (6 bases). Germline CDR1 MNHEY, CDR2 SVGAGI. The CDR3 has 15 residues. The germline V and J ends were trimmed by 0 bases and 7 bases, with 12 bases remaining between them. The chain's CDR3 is CASSYSGARSEKLFF. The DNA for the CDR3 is TGTGCCAGCAGTTACTCGGGGGCCCGCAGTGAAAAACTGTTTTTT.

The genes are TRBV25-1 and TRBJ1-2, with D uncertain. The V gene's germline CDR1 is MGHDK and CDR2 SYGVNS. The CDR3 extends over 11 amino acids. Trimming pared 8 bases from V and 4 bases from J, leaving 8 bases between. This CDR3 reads CASGEGYGYTF. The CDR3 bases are TGTGCCAGCGGCGAGGGCTATGGCTACACCTTC.

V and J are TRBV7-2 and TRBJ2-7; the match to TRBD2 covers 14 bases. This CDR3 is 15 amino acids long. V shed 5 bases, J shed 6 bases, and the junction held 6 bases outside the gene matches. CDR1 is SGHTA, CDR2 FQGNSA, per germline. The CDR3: CASSPGLAGEGEQYF. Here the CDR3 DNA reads TGTGCCAGCAGCCCGGGACTAGCGGGAGAAGGCGAGCAGTACTTC.

The CDR3 DNA follows: TGTGCCAGCAGTTCCGGACAGGGGGCAGTGCGTAACTATGGCTACACCTTC. This gives the protein CASSSGQGAVRNYGYTF. V gene TRBV27 combines with J gene TRBJ1-2; 11 nucleotides align to TRBD1. Trimming at V came to 4 bases and at J to 1 base, leaving 8 bases not matched to a gene. The germline CDR1 and CDR2 sequences are MNHEY and SMNVEV (reference sequence). This CDR3 has 17 residues.

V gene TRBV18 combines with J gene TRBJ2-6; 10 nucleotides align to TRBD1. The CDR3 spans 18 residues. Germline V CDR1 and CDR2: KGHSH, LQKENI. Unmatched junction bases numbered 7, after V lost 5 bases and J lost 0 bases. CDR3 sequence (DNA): TGTGCCAGCTCATCCATACGGACAGGGGGCTCTGGGGCCAACGTCCTGACTTTC. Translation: CASSSIRTGGSGANVLTF.

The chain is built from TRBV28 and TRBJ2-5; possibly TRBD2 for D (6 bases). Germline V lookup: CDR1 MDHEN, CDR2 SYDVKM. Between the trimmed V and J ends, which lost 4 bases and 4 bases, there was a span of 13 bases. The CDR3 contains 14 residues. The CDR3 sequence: CASSSGTGVETQYF. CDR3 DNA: TGTGCCAGCAGTTCGGGGACTGGAGTAGAGACCCAGTACTTC.

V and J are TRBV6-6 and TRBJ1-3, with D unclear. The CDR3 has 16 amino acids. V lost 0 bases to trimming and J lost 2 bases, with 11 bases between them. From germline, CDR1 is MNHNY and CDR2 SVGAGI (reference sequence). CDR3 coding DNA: TGTGCCAGCAGTTACTCGACCGGCGGGGCTGGAAACACCATATATTTT. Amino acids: CASSYSTGGAGNTIYF.

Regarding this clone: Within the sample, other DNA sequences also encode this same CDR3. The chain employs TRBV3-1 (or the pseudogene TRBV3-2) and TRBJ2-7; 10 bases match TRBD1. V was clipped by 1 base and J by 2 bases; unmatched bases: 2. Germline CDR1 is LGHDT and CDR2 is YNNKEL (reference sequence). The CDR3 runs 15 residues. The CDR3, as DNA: TGTGCCAGCAGCCAAGCCGACAGGGGGCCCTACGAGCAGTACTTC. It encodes CASSQADRGPYEQYF.

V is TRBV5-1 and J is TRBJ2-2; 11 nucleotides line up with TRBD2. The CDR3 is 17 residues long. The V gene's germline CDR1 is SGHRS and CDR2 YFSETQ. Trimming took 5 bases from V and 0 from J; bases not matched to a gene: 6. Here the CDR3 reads CASRGLAGGPNTGELFF. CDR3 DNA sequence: TGCGCCAGCAGAGGCCTAGCGGGAGGCCCGAACACCGGGGAGCTGTTTTTT.

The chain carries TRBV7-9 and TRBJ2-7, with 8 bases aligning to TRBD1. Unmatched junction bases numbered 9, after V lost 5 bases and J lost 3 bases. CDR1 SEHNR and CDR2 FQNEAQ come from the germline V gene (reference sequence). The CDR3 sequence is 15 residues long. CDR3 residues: CASSHTYRGDYEQYF. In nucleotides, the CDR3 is TGTGCCAGCAGCCACACCTACAGGGGGGACTACGAGCAGTACTTC.

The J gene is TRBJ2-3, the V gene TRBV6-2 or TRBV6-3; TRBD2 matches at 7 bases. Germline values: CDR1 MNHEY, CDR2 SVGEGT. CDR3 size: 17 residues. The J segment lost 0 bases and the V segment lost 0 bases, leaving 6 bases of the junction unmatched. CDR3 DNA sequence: TGTGCCAGCAGTTACTCGTCTAGCGGAGCTAGCACAGATACGCAGTATTTT. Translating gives CASSYSSSGASTDTQYF.

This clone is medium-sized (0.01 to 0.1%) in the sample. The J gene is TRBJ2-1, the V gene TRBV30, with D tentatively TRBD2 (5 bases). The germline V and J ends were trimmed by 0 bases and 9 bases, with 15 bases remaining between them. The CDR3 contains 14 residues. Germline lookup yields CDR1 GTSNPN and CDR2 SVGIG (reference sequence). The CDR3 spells CAWSVRRDRGEQFF. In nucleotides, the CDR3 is TGTGCCTGGAGTGTACGTAGAGATCGGGGTGAGCAGTTCTTC.

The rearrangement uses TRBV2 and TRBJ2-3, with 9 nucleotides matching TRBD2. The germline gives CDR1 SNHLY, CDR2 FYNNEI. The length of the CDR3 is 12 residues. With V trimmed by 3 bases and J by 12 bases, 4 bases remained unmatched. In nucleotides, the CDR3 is TGTGCCAGCAGTGATGAAGCGGGGGGCCAGTATTTT. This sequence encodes CASSDEAGGQYF.

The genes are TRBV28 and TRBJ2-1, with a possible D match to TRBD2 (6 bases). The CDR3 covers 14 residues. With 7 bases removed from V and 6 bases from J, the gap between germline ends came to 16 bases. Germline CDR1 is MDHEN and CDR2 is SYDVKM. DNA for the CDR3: TGTGCCAGCACCACTTCGGTGGGGGGCAATGAGCAGTTCTTC. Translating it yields CASTTSVGGNEQFF.

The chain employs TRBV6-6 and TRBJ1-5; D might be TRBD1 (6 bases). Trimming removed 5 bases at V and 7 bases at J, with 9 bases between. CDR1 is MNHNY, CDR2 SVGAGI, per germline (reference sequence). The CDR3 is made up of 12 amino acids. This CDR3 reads CASSQQGQPQHF. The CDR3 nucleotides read TGTGCCAGCAGTCAACAGGGACAGCCCCAGCATTTT.

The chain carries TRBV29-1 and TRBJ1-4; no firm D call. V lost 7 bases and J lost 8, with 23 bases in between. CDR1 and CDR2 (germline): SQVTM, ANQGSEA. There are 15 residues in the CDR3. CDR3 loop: CSASGLLSGYEKLFF. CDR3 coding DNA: TGCAGCGCTTCCGGACTCCTCTCGGGGTACGAAAAACTGTTTTTT.

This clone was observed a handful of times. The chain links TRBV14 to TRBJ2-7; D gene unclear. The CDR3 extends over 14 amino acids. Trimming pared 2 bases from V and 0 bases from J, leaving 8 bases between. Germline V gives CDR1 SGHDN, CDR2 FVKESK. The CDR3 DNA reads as TGTGCCAGCAGCCAATATCCGTACTCCTACGAGCAGTACTTC. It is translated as CASSQYPYSYEQYF.

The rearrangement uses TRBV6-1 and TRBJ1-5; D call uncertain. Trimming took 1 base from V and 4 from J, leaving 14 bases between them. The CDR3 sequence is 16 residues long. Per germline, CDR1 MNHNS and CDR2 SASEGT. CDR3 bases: TGTGCCAGCAGTGAAGGAATTACCCTAATGAATCAGCCCCAGCATTTT. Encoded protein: CASSEGITLMNQPQHF.

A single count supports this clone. For the CDR3, the DNA is TGTGCCAGCAGGGGCCCCCAAAGGGGTTCGAGCAATCAGCCCCAGCATTTT. Protein sequence: CASRGPQRGSSNQPQHF. V gene TRBV2 combines with J gene TRBJ1-5, with D possibly being TRBD1 (5 bases). CDR1 and CDR2 (germline): SNHLY, FYNNEI. The V end was cut by 6 bases, the J end by 1 base, with 19 bases between. The CDR3 has 17 amino acids.

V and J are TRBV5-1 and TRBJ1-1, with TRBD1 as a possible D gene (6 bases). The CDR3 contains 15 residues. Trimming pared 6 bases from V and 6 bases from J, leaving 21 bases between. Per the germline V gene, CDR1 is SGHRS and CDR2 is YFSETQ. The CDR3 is CASTIGVGARAEAFF. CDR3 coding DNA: TGCGCCAGCACCATCGGAGTGGGGGCCAGGGCTGAAGCTTTCTTT.

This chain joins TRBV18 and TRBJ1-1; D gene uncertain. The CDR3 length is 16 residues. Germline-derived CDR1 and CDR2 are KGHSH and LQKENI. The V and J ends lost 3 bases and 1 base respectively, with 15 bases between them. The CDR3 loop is CASSPPRSGGNTEAFF. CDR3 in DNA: TGTGCCAGCTCACCGCCCCGGTCCGGAGGGAACACTGAAGCTTTCTTT.

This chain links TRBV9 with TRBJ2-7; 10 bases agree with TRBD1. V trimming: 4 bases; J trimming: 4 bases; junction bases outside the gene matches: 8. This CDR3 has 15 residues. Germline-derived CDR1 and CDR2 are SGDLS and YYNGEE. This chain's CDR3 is CASSQGQGTGYEQYF. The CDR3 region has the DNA TGTGCCAGCAGCCAGGGACAGGGGACGGGGTACGAGCAGTACTTC.

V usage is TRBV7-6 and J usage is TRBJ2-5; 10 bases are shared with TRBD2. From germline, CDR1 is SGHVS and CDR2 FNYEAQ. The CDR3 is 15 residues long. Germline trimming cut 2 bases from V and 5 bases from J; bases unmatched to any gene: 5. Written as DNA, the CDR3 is TGTGCCAGCAGCTTACAAGCGGGGGGGCGGGAGACCCAGTACTTC. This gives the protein CASSLQAGGRETQYF. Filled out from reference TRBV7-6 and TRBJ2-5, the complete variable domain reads GAGVSQSPRYKVTKRGQDVALRCDPISGHVSLYWYRQALGQGPEFLTYFNYEAQQDKSGLPNDRFSAERPEGSISTLTIQRTEQRDSAMYRCASSLQAGGRETQYFGPGTRLLVL.